These 26 T cell receptor beta chains originate from one sample sequenced in a study of post-analysis software for immune sequencing data. Study-level results: TRBV segments more frequent in patients than in controls numbered about 5 and included TRBV5-6, TRBV5-1 and TRBV20-1.

Unique molecular identifiers were present in the TCR beta cDNA libraries. TCRdb used MiXCR to reprocess the PCR reads, holding one entry per CDR3 protein. The sample has hundreds of thousands of distinct CDR3 sequences, about 39% seen once; the top ten hold under 9%. These TCRs' antigens remain unknown. Input material: blood. The receptors were gathered from a girl aged 2-10 years with multiple sclerosis.

This chain links TRBV7-2 with TRBJ1-5; D perhaps matches TRBD1 (6 bases). Germline loops: CDR1 SGHTA, CDR2 FQGNSA. Trimming removed 3 bases at V and 6 bases at J, with 12 bases between. The CDR3 has 14 amino acids. CDR3 protein: CASSFRGLGQPQHF. CDR3 DNA: TGTGCCAGCAGCTTCAGGGGTCTAGGTCAGCCCCAGCATTTT.

Turning to this clonotype: The germline gene is not matched at one end of the junction; a read error may be the cause. The rearrangement joins TRBV7-2 to TRBJ2-7, with D possibly being TRBD1 (6 bases). CDR3 length equals 17 residues. The germline V gene encodes CDR1 SGHTA and CDR2 FQGNSA. The CDR3 coding sequence is TGTGCCAGCAGCTTAGGGGGTGGTGACAGGCATCCCTACGAGCAGTGCTTC. It yields the protein CASSLGGGDRHPYEQCF.

The chain has TRBV4-1 and TRBJ2-1, with 7 positions matching TRBD1. The CDR3 length is 16 residues. Unmatched junction bases numbered 13, after V lost 2 bases and J lost 9 bases. The germline V gene has CDR1 MGHRA and CDR2 YSYEKL. The CDR3 loop reads CASSQTLTGIQVEQFF. CDR3 coding DNA: TGCGCCAGCAGCCAAACACTGACAGGGATCCAAGTTGAGCAGTTCTTC.

The chain couples TRBV10-3 to TRBJ1-5; 7 bases match TRBD1. There are 15 residues in the CDR3. The junction had 4 bases not matched to a gene; V was cut back by 3 bases and J by 2 bases. The germline V gene has CDR1 ENHRY and CDR2 SYGVKD. The chain's CDR3 is CAISENTGGNQPQHF. CDR3 bases: TGTGCCATCAGTGAAAACACAGGGGGCAATCAGCCCCAGCATTTT.

The CDR3: CASSVTENSPLHF. CDR3 DNA: TGTGCCAGCAGTGTAACGGAAAATTCACCCCTCCACTTT. V usage is TRBV25-1 and J usage is TRBJ1-6; no reliable D call. The V end lost 4 bases, the J end lost 7 bases, and 8 bases lay between the germline ends. CDR3 length: 13 amino acids. CDR1 is MGHDK and CDR2 is SYGVNS in the germline V gene. Full variable domain (rest looked up from reference TRBV25-1 and TRBJ1-6): EADIYQTPRYLVIGTGKKITLECSQTMGHDKMYWYQQDPGMELHLIHYSYGVNSTEKGDLSSESTVSRIRTEHFPLTLESARPSHTSQYLCASSVTENSPLHFGNGTRLTVT.

This clonotype occurred a few times. The chain couples TRBV28 to TRBJ2-5; D uncertain. This CDR3 comprises 14 residues. Looked up from germline, CDR1 is MDHEN and CDR2 is SYDVKM. V was cut by 3 bases and J by 1 base, with 9 bases left in between. The CDR3, as DNA: TGTGCCAGCAGTTTTTTAAGGGTCCAAGAGACCCAGTACTTC. It is translated as CASSFLRVQETQYF.

Concerning this clonotype itself: At one boundary the junction diverges from the germline segment, which might be a read error. The CDR3 region is CASSLDPSSNEQFF. The CDR3 coding sequence is TGTGCTAGCAGCTTAGATCCTAGTAGCAATGAGCAGTTCTTC. The chain links TRBV7-7 to TRBJ2-1; no firm D call. CDR1 and CDR2 (germline): SSHAT, FNYEAQ (reference sequence). The CDR3 extends over 14 amino acids. Filled out from reference TRBV7-7 and TRBJ2-1, the complete variable domain reads GAGVSQSPRYKVTKRGQDVTLRCDPISSHATLYWYQQALGQGPEFLTYFNYEAQPDKSGLPSDRFSAERPEGSISTLTIQRTEQRDSAMYRCASSLDPSSNEQFFGPGTRLTVL.

Only one count was recorded for this clonotype. Written as DNA, the CDR3 is TGCGCCAGCAGTCAGGGACAGCCTAAGACCTACAATGAGCAGTTCTTC. Protein: CASSQGQPKTYNEQFF. This sequence joins TRBV5-1 and TRBJ2-1; 7 nucleotides line up with TRBD1. Germline V gene lookup returns CDR1 SGHRS and CDR2 YFSETQ. The CDR3 is 16 residues long. The J segment lost 2 bases and the V segment lost 5 bases, leaving 10 bases of the junction unmatched. Together with reference TRBV5-1 and TRBJ2-1, the CDR3 gives the full variable domain: KAGVTQTPRYLIKTRGQQVTLSCSPISGHRSVSWYQQTPGQGLQFLFEYFSETQRNKGNFPGRFSGRQFSNSRSEMNVSTLELGDSALYLCASSQGQPKTYNEQFFGPGTRLTVL.

This clonotype was counted a few times. The gene calls are TRBV12-3 or TRBV12-4 and TRBJ2-3; D call uncertain. CDR3 length: 14 residues. V was shortened by 2 bases and J by 7 bases, with 13 bases between the two germline ends. The CDR3 sequence: CASSLSSGTNTQYF. CDR3 in DNA: TGTGCCAGCAGTTTATCGAGTGGCACGAATACGCAGTATTTT.

The gene calls are TRBV25-1 and TRBJ2-7, with a weak D call TRBD1 (5 bases). The end of the DNA aligns better with TRBJ2-5, so the J call may be wrong. Germline CDR1 MGHDK, CDR2 SYGVNS. The CDR3 sequence is 15 residues long. CDR3 sequence reads: CASSFVTVSQETQYF. Here the CDR3 DNA reads TGTGCCAGCAGCTTCGTGACAGTATCCCAAGAGACCCAGTACTTC.

This clonotype came up a few times. The rearrangement joins TRBV5-1 to TRBJ2-1; the D is unclear. This CDR3 is built from 16 residues. Germline CDR1 SGHRS, CDR2 YFSETQ. Deletions cut 1 base from V and 5 bases from J, with 16 bases between. CDR3 sequence: CASSLQLTGYNNEQFF. The DNA for the CDR3 is TGCGCCAGCAGCTTGCAACTAACGGGTTACAACAATGAGCAGTTCTTC.

The gene calls are TRBV29-1 and TRBJ1-4, with D possibly matching TRBD1 (6 bases). The ends were cut back, 4 bases at V and 4 bases at J, with 13 bases in the middle. CDR3 length: 14 amino acids. Germline CDR1 reads SQVTM; CDR2 reads ANQGSEA. The CDR3 coding sequence is TGCAGCGTTGCCGCCGGGACACTTAATGAAAAACTGTTTTTT. Its protein product is CSVAAGTLNEKLFF.

The rearrangement joins TRBV5-1 to TRBJ2-3; 8 bases fit TRBD1. The germline gives CDR1 SGHRS, CDR2 YFSETQ. The trim removed 4 bases at V and 5 bases at J, leaving 9 bases unmatched. The CDR3 contains 15 residues. This chain's CDR3 is CASSPGTGGVDTQYF. The CDR3 DNA is TGCGCCAGCAGCCCGGGGACAGGAGGGGTAGATACGCAGTATTTT.

V is TRBV28 and J is TRBJ1-2; 10 nucleotides align to TRBD1. Losses at the gene ends were 10 bases for V and 4 bases for J; bases not matched to a gene: 12. CDR1 and CDR2 from the germline V gene are MDHEN and SYDVKM. The CDR3 runs 15 residues. In DNA, the CDR3 is TGTGCCACCAGACAGGGGGCTTGGGAGCCCTATGGCTACACCTTC. Protein: CATRQGAWEPYGYTF.

This clonotype was observed a handful of times. This chain links TRBV5-1 with TRBJ1-1; D is unresolved. The CDR3 is 14 residues long. V was trimmed by 2 bases and J by 3 bases, leaving 11 bases between them. Germline values: CDR1 SGHRS, CDR2 YFSETQ. The CDR3: CASSFEGRYTEAFF. For the CDR3, the DNA is TGCGCCAGCAGCTTTGAAGGTCGGTACACTGAAGCTTTCTTT.

The chain has TRBV28 and TRBJ2-3, with D possibly called TRBD1 or TRBD2 (6 bases each). The CDR3 loop spans 15 amino acids. Germline V gene sequence: CDR1 MDHEN, CDR2 SYDVKM. Between the trimmed V and J ends, which lost 1 base and 6 bases, there was a span of 14 bases. CDR3: CASSLSVGAGDTQYF. In DNA, the CDR3 is TGTGCCAGCAGTTTATCAGTGGGGGCGGGGGATACGCAGTATTTT.

The CDR3 DNA follows: TGCAGTGCCACGTGGAGGGGCTCCTACAATGAGCAGTTCTTC. It specifies CSATWRGSYNEQFF. The J gene is TRBJ2-1, the V gene TRBV20-1; D is possibly TRBD2 (6 bases). The CDR3 is 14 residues long. Germline values: CDR1 DFQATT, CDR2 SNEGSKA (reference sequence). V was trimmed by 6 bases and J by 0 bases, leaving 12 bases between them.

The V gene is TRBV7-8, the J gene TRBJ1-5; 7 positions agree with TRBD1. Looked up from germline, CDR1 is SGHVS and CDR2 is FQNEAQ. The CDR3 has 16 residues. Germline trimming cut 10 bases from V and 6 bases from J; bases unmatched to any gene: 18. Written as DNA, the CDR3 is TGTGCCACCTCTTTCGGAGGGGGCGCCAACTCTCAGCCCCAGCATTTT. Its translation is CATSFGGGANSQPQHF.

This clonotype was counted a few times. The J gene is TRBJ2-7, the V gene TRBV15, with 8 nucleotides matching TRBD1. The CDR3 has 14 residues. Germline assignment: CDR1 LNHNV and CDR2 YYDKDF (reference sequence). V lost 3 bases and J lost 2; bases outside the gene matches: 3. In nucleotides, the CDR3 is TGTGCCACCAGCAGCACAGGGGGACCCTACGAGCAGTACTTC. This translates into CATSSTGGPYEQYF.

The J gene is TRBJ2-7, the V gene TRBV2; D gene ambiguous. This CDR3 is 12 amino acids long. V was trimmed by 6 bases and J by 3 bases, leaving 9 bases between them. CDR1 is SNHLY and CDR2 is FYNNEI in the germline V gene. CDR3 amino acids: CASRASGYEQYF. The DNA for the CDR3 is TGTGCCAGCAGGGCTTCAGGCTACGAGCAGTACTTC.

J is TRBJ2-7 and V is TRBV14, with D possibly called TRBD1 or TRBD2 (5 bases each). CDR3 length: 13 amino acids. V was clipped by 6 bases and J by 2 bases, with 11 bases between them. CDR1 and CDR2 from the germline V gene are SGHDN and FVKESK. The CDR3 DNA reads as TGTGCCAGCAGGGGGGACGCCGCCTACGAGCAGTACTTC. Amino acid sequence: CASRGDAAYEQYF.

The gene calls are TRBV6-2 or TRBV6-3 and TRBJ2-3, with 10 bases aligning to TRBD1. Germline V gene data show CDR1 as MNHEY and CDR2 as SVGEGT. The V gene end was trimmed by 0 bases and the J gene end by 0 bases; junction bases not matched to a gene: 15. This CDR3 is built from 21 residues. The CDR3 spells CASSYSRQGAKHYSSTDTQYF. Here the CDR3 DNA reads TGTGCCAGCAGTTACTCCAGACAGGGGGCCAAACACTATTCCAGCACAGATACGCAGTATTTT.

The V and J genes are TRBV12-3 or TRBV12-4 and TRBJ2-3, with 9 bases that match TRBD2. The CDR3 loop spans 17 amino acids. With V trimmed by 3 bases and J by 0 bases, 7 bases remained unmatched. CDR3 sequence: CASSLAGGAPSTDTQYF. The CDR3 bases are TGTGCCAGCAGTTTGGCGGGAGGGGCGCCTAGCACAGATACGCAGTATTTT.

This clonotype was counted once. This chain connects TRBV20-1 to TRBJ1-1; D possibly corresponds to TRBD1 (5 bases). Germline V gene sequence: CDR1 DFQATT, CDR2 SNEGSKA (reference sequence). Trimming cost V 8 bases and J 0 bases, with 13 bases left between them. This CDR3 is built from 13 residues. Here the CDR3 reads CSTKKTVNTEAFF. As DNA, the CDR3 is TGCAGTACCAAGAAGACAGTGAACACTGAAGCTTTCTTT.

The chain uses TRBV7-3 and TRBJ2-7; 7 nucleotides match TRBD1. The CDR3 length is 15 residues. The V segment lost 1 base and the J segment 2 bases; nucleotides outside the gene matches: 5. Germline lookup yields CDR1 SGHTA and CDR2 FQGTGA. The CDR3 DNA follows: TGTGCCAGCAGCTTAAATAAGGGGGCCCCCTACGAGCAGTACTTC. Translation gives CASSLNKGAPYEQYF. The full variable domain, with the rest looked up from reference TRBV7-3 and TRBJ2-7, is GAGVSQTPSNKVTEKGKYVELRCDPISGHTALYWYRQSLGQGPEFLIYFQGTGAADDSGLPNDRFFAVRPEGSVSTLKIQRTERGDSAVYLCASSLNKGAPYEQYFGPGTRLTVT.

The gene calls are TRBV20-1 and TRBJ2-3, with 9 bases lining up with TRBD2. This CDR3 contains 17 residues. The junction had 13 bases not matched to a gene; V was cut back by 6 bases and J by 0 bases. The germline CDR1 and CDR2 sequences are DFQATT and SNEGSKA (reference sequence). DNA for the CDR3: TGCAGTGCGGCCGGGACTAGCTTAACCTCTAGCACAGATACGCAGTATTTT. Its translation is CSAAGTSLTSSTDTQYF.